A selection of T cell receptor beta chains follows, all from one sample in a study of control samples from healthy donors and cancer patients. The table came from immunoSEQ multiplex PCR; TCRdb's copy has only in-frame clones and leaves some out. The data contain 150,000 or so clones, around 90% of them singletons. The specimen sequenced was blood. Source of these receptors: a man younger than 35 in good health. Each CDR3 is given with its conserved first and last residue. Fields, in order: J gene, D gene, clone size, V gene, CDR3 DNA, CDR3 protein. D genes are given only for firm matches. Only part of the rows carry a size: once, few, many, or a class if the clone is expanded.

TRBJ2-1 NA NA TRBV7-9 TGTGCCAGCAGCCTATCCTACAATGAGCAGTTCTTC CASSLSYNEQFF
TRBJ2-2 NA NA TRBV6-5 TGTGCCAGCAGCCAACGGAGGGGGCCCGGGGAGCTGTTTTTT CASSQRRGPGELFF
TRBJ2-7 NA once TRBV19 TGTGCCAGTAGTGCCTGGGGCGGGTCCGAGCAGTACTTC CASSAWGGSEQYF
TRBJ2-7 TRBD1 NA TRBV7-2 TGTGCCAGCAGCTTTCCACAGGGGGCTGCCACCTACGAGCAGTACTTC CASSFPQGAATYEQYF
TRBJ1-3 TRBD1 NA TRBV7-8 TGTGCCAGCAGCTTCGGACAGGTCTCTGGAAACACCATATATTTT CASSFGQVSGNTIYF
TRBJ2-5 TRBD2 once TRBV10-2 TGCGCCAGCAGTGGGCTAGCGGGTGCCAAAGAGACCCAGTACTTC CASSGLAGAKETQYF
TRBJ2-7 NA NA TRBV7-2 TGTGCCAGCAGCATAGGTAGAACGTCGGACTCCTACGAGCAGTACTTC CASSIGRTSDSYEQYF
TRBJ1-6 NA NA TRBV5-6 TGTGCCAGCAGCTTGGGGACACATTCACCCCTCCACTTT CASSLGTHSPLHF
TRBJ2-3 NA NA TRBV2 TGTGCCAGCAGTGAAGATGGGGGAAACACAGATACGCAGTATTTT CASSEDGGNTDTQYF
TRBJ1-2 NA once TRBV6-5 TGTGCCAGCAGCTTCAGGGGTGGCTACACCTTC CASSFRGGYTF
TRBJ1-1 TRBD1 NA TRBV7-9 TGTGCCAGCAGCTACGGACAGGTGAACACTGAAGCTTTCTTT CASSYGQVNTEAFF
TRBJ2-1 NA once TRBV19 TGTGCCAGTGGCCGGGGACACTACAATGAGCAGTTCTTC CASGRGHYNEQFF
TRBJ2-7 TRBD1 NA TRBV18 TGTGCCAGCTCACCACCGCAGGGGGAAGCTTTAGGGCAGTACTTC CASSPPQGEALGQYF
TRBJ1-1 TRBD1 NA TRBV4-2 TGTGCCAGCAGCCGGACAGGGGGCATCACTGAAGCTTTCTTT CASSRTGGITEAFF
TRBJ1-1 TRBD1 NA TRBV4-1 TGCGCCAGCAGCCAAGATACTAGGGACAGAGGGGACACTGAAGCTTTCTTT CASSQDTRDRGDTEAFF
TRBJ2-7 TRBD1 NA TRBV7-2 TGTGCCAGCAGCATAGAGACAGGGGGAGCCTACGAGCAGTACTTC CASSIETGGAYEQYF
TRBJ2-7 TRBD1 NA TRBV6-2/TRBV6-3 TGTGCCAGCAGTATACAGGGGGCGCTGAGCGAGCAGTACTTC CASSIQGALSEQYF
TRBJ1-6 TRBD1 NA TRBV14 TGTGCCAGCAGCGCGAAAGGGGGCGTCTATAATTCACCCCTCCACTTT CASSAKGGVYNSPLHF
TRBJ1-1 NA NA TRBV28 TGTGCCAGCAGTTTAAGAGTTACCAAGGGGTTGAACACTGAAGCTTTCTTT CASSLRVTKGLNTEAFF
TRBJ1-2 NA NA TRBV18 TGTGCCAGCTCACCCGCACAGTCGTCCGGCTACACCTTC CASSPAQSSGYTF
TRBJ2-7 NA NA TRBV4-1 TGCGCCAGCAGCCAAAGAGGGGGCTACGAGCAGTACTTC CASSQRGGYEQYF
TRBJ2-5 TRBD2 NA TRBV4-3 TGCGCCAGCAGCCCGGGGACTAGCGACGTCTTTCAAGAGACCCAGTACTTC CASSPGTSDVFQETQYF
TRBJ2-5 NA NA TRBV28 TGTGCCAGCAACTCAATAGAGACCCAGTACTTC CASNSIETQYF
TRBJ2-1 TRBD1 NA TRBV4-3 TGCGCCAGCAGCCGACAGGGAGTTTACAATGAGCAGTTCTTC CASSRQGVYNEQFF
TRBJ1-1 NA NA TRBV6-2/TRBV6-3 TGTGCCAGCAGTTTATGGACCGGTGAAGCTTTCTTT CASSLWTGEAFF
TRBJ2-1 TRBD2 NA TRBV28 TGTGCCAGCAGTTTAACCCGCCGGTCGGCGGGGGTTAATGAGCAGTTCTTC CASSLTRRSAGVNEQFF
TRBJ2-7 TRBD1 NA TRBV6-5 TGTGCCAGCAGTTACCAGGACAGGGGCTACGAGCAGTACTTC CASSYQDRGYEQYF
TRBJ2-1 TRBD2 NA TRBV27 TGTGCCAGCAGCCCCAGGACTAGCGCTCCCTTGCTTTACAATGAGCAGTTCTTC CASSPRTSAPLLYNEQFF
TRBJ2-7 TRBD2 NA TRBV15 TGTGCCACCAGCAGAGATGTGGGAGGGCCCTACGAGCAGTACTTC CATSRDVGGPYEQYF
TRBJ2-6 NA NA TRBV4-2 TGTGCCAGCAGCCAAGAGGCCGGGGCTGGGGCCAACGTCCTGACTTTC CASSQEAGAGANVLTF
TRBJ2-2 NA NA TRBV2 TGTGCCAGCAGTGAAGAGGTCTCCTACACCGGGGAGCTGTTTTTT CASSEEVSYTGELFF
TRBJ2-5 TRBD2 NA TRBV28 TGTGCCAGCAGGGGGACTAGCGGGGGGGCCGAGCGAGAGACCCAGTACTTC CASRGTSGGAERETQYF
TRBJ1-4 NA NA TRBV6-5 TGTGCCAGCAGTTCGACCATGACAACTAATGAAAAACTGTTTTTT CASSSTMTTNEKLFF
TRBJ1-1 NA NA TRBV19 TGTGCCAGTAAAGGTGGGTGGGGCGGCACTGAAGCTTTCTTT CASKGGWGGTEAFF
TRBJ2-7 TRBD1 NA TRBV12-3/TRBV12-4 TGTGCCAGCAGTTGGACAGGGATGGGTGAGCAGTACTTC CASSWTGMGEQYF
TRBJ2-1 TRBD2 few TRBV28 TGTGCCAGCAGTTCTCGACTAGCGGGGAACAATGAGCAGTTCTTC CASSSRLAGNNEQFF
TRBJ2-3 NA NA TRBV11-2 TGTGCCAGCAGCCCGACTTTCACAGATACGCAGTATTTT CASSPTFTDTQYF
TRBJ1-2 NA NA TRBV6-6 TGTGCCAGCAGTGTGACAAGGAACTATGGCTACACCTTC CASSVTRNYGYTF
TRBJ1-3 NA NA TRBV7-2 TGTGCCAGCAGCTTACTTTCAGGGGCCCTAGAGAGGGGAAACACCATATATTTT CASSLLSGALERGNTIYF
TRBJ2-5 TRBD2 NA TRBV5-1 TGCGCCAGCAGCTCGGGACTAGCAAAAGAGACCCAGTACTTC CASSSGLAKETQYF
TRBJ1-2 NA NA TRBV5-1 TGCGCCAGCAGCTTGGGGGGAGACGTAGACTACACCTTC CASSLGGDVDYTF
TRBJ2-4 TRBD1 NA TRBV19 TGTGCCAGTTCAATTCCGGGACAGGGGGCTGACATTCAGTACTTC CASSIPGQGADIQYF
TRBJ2-7 TRBD2 few TRBV7-9 TGTGCCAGCAGCCGAACCGGGACTAAGGACTACGAGCAGTACTTC CASSRTGTKDYEQYF
TRBJ2-7 TRBD2 NA TRBV4-2 TGTGCCAGCAGCCAAGGACTAGCGGATTACGAGCAGTACTTC CASSQGLADYEQYF
TRBJ1-5 NA NA TRBV19 TGTGCCAGTACCCTTGGCCAAGGCTTGGATCAGCCCCAGCATTTT CASTLGQGLDQPQHF
TRBJ1-6 NA NA TRBV9 TGTGCCAGCAGCGTCCGGGGCCAGTTAGGCTCACCCCTCCACTTT CASSVRGQLGSPLHF
TRBJ2-7 TRBD1 NA TRBV5-6 TGTGCCAGCAGCTTAGGATTGGGGACAGGGGTCGAGCAGTACTTC CASSLGLGTGVEQYF
TRBJ2-3 NA once TRBV12-3/TRBV12-4 TGTGCCAGCAAACTTAACACAGATACGCAGTATTTT CASKLNTDTQYF
TRBJ1-2 TRBD1 NA TRBV28 TGTGCCAGCAGTCTAGGGACAGTCGGAGGCTATGGCTACACCTTC CASSLGTVGGYGYTF
TRBJ2-3 NA NA TRBV5-4 TGTGCCAGCAGCTTAGGACGGGGGTCTGATACGCAGTATTTT CASSLGRGSDTQYF
TRBJ1-1 TRBD1 NA TRBV18 TGTGCCAGCTCACCCTACGGACAGGGGAGCACTGAAGCTTTCTTT CASSPYGQGSTEAFF
TRBJ1-4 TRBD1 NA TRBV2 TGTGCCAGCAGTAGGGACAGGGCAAATGAAAAACTGTTTTTT CASSRDRANEKLFF
TRBJ1-5 NA NA TRBV6-2/TRBV6-3 TGTGCCAGCAGTTACTATGTGGGGCCCCAGCATTTT CASSYYVGPQHF
TRBJ2-3 NA NA TRBV6-5 TGTGCCAGCAGACTCTCCCCCGCAGATACGCAGTATTTT CASRLSPADTQYF
TRBJ2-2 NA NA TRBV4-2 TGTGCCAGCAGCCAAGCGCACAGGGACACCGGGGAGCTGTTTTTT CASSQAHRDTGELFF